This entry features one T cell receptor beta chain sequence. Its cognate antigen is unknown. The junction had 9 bases not matched to a gene; V was cut back by 2 bases and J by 8 bases. The CDR3 loop spans 15 amino acids. Germline V lookup: CDR1 SGHTA, CDR2 FQGTGA. The entry originates in a study of T cell responses to AZD1222 COVID-19 vaccine. In the study overall: Second-dose intervals near 4 or 12 weeks were combined.

The table came from immunoSEQ multiplex PCR; TCRdb's copy has only in-frame clones and leaves some out. The table lists approximately 79,000 clones, 80% to 90% of them singletons. Overall study results and limits: Baseline seropositivity occurred in only 5 to 7 AZD1222 recipients. Sampling captured repertoires only after the peak T cell response. Epitopes outside B.1.351 and B.1.1.7 mutated regions reportedly drew nearly half of spike TCRs.

The chain couples TRBV7-3 to TRBJ1-2; 9 bases line up with TRBD1. Sequencing used peripheral blood, obtained on day 0 of AZD1222 vaccination. This clonotype was obtained from an adult in good health. The DNA of the CDR3 is TGTGCCAGCAGCTTAGAACCCGGACAGGGGCGAGGCTACACCTTC. Translation gives CASSLEPGQGRGYTF.